This TCR beta chain was identified in a study of blood T cell repertoires in COVID-19. This clone was picked up a small number of times. The germline V and J ends were trimmed by 4 bases and 10 bases, with 14 bases remaining between them. Germline V gives CDR1 MNHEY, CDR2 SVGEGT. The CDR3 has 14 residues. The table came from immunoSEQ multiplex PCR; TCRdb's copy has only in-frame clones and leaves some out. The sample has 160,000 or so clones; 75% to 85% are singletons. The receptor was isolated from a human donor in a cohort sampled during active COVID-19. Source material: peripheral blood. The rearrangement links TRBV6-2 or TRBV6-3 to TRBJ1-6, with no clear D. As DNA, the CDR3 is TGTGCCAGCAGTTTGTACCCGACCGGGTCACCCCTCCACTTT. It translates to CASSLYPTGSPLHF.